This T cell receptor (beta chain) emerged from a study of T cell responses to AZD1222 COVID-19 vaccine. Study-wide findings and caveats: At study baseline, merely six AZD1222 recipients were seropositive.

Germline CDR1 reads DFQATT; CDR2 reads SNEGSKA (reference sequence). CDR3 length equals 10 residues. The V end lost 8 bases, the J end lost 3 bases, and 7 bases lay between the germline ends. Sequencing used immunoSEQ multiplex PCR; TCRdb keeps in-frame clones, though not all of them. The data hold some 200,000 clones, with 93% observed a single time. Comment on this clone: Antigen: not known.

The origin of this receptor is an adult who received the AZD1222 COVID-19 vaccine. Here the sequenced sample was peripheral blood, taken 28 days after the second AZD1222 dose. The chain combines TRBV20-1 with TRBJ1-2, with a possible D match to TRBD1 (5 bases). The CDR3 protein is CSPGDYGYTF. The DNA of the CDR3 is TGCAGTCCGGGGGACTATGGCTACACCTTC.